One T cell receptor (beta chain) is described in this entry. As yet, its antigen is unknown. A much larger clone differs by one base, so this may be a read error. These data come from a study of prognosis after radiotherapy for stage I lung cancer. Points from the study as a whole: The way patients used TRBV and TRBJ genes reportedly differed depending on whether they had metastases.

By two-round multiplex PCR, the TCR beta CDR3 was amplified from genomic DNA. Round one of PCR was performed, and it used primers specific to each TRBV and TRBJ gene. PCR's second round employed universal primers. TCRdb used MiXCR to reprocess the multiplex PCR reads, holding one entry per CDR3 protein. The sample lists approximately 28,000 distinct CDR3 sequences, about 41% seen once, with around 33% in the top ten. CDR1 is SNHLY, CDR2 FYNNEI, per germline. CDR3 length equals 9 residues. The chain has TRBV2 and TRBJ1-1; D is undetermined. The sequences come from PBMCs, collected before or after stereotactic body radiation therapy (not recorded which). The sequence was collected from a donor over 45 with non-small cell lung cancer. CDR3 nucleotide sequence: TGTGCCACCCTGGATGAAGCTTCCTTT. Translation gives CATLDEASF.